Listed here is a single T cell receptor beta chain. The repertoire was sequenced with immunoSEQ multiplex PCR; TCRdb's copy has only in-frame clones and lacks some. The repertoire holds 300,000 to 450,000 clones, 80% to 90% seen once, with about 1.5% in the top ten. Trimming left V 0 bases short and J 2 bases short, with 8 bases between. CDR3 length: 15 residues. From germline, CDR1 is LGHNA and CDR2 YSLEER. These data originate in a study of blood T cell repertoires in COVID-19. Study-wide context: The United States, Italy and Spain supplied acute and convalescent COVID-19 samples. PBMCs, B-cell-depleted T cells, or T cells provided the cDNA or gDNA that made up the material.

Recruitment covered 25 or so US areas and drew participants whose ages spanned roughly 18 to 95 years. Participant-reported clinical history was the basis for cohort assignment. V is TRBV4-3 and J is TRBJ1-3; D unclear. The specimen sequenced was PBMCs or T cells enriched from blood (not recorded which). The receptor comes from a man aged 25 to 40 who had recovered from COVID-19. The CDR3 loop is CASSQDDTTGNTIYF. The CDR3, as DNA: TGCGCCAGCAGCCAAGACGATACTACTGGAAACACCATATATTTT.